Below are 29 T cell receptor beta chains sequenced from a single sample in a study of CD8+ T cells in alopecia areata. Reverse transcribed after extraction, RNA yielded cDNA as the sequencing template. Data came from immunoSEQ multiplex PCR; TCRdb stores just in-frame clones and leaves some out. The sample lists some 120,000 clones; roughly 61% were seen once. Here the sequenced sample was CD4+ T cells sorted from blood, taken at week 0. The source of these receptors is a human donor with alopecia areata.

The V call is TRBV7-2, the J call TRBJ1-6; D uncertain. The V gene lost 3 bases and the J gene lost 3 bases, with 3 bases spanning the gap. This CDR3 contains 13 residues. Germline assignment: CDR1 SGHTA and CDR2 FQGNSA. DNA of the CDR3: TGTGCCAGCAGCTTTAACTATAATTCACCCCTCCACTTT. This encodes CASSFNYNSPLHF.

This chain uses TRBV7-2 with TRBJ1-5, with D unresolved. Per the germline V gene, CDR1 is SGHTA and CDR2 is FQGNSA. The CDR3 sequence is 14 residues long. Trimming cost V 2 bases and J 1 base, with 6 bases left between them. CDR3 region: CASSLLGSNQPQHF. For the CDR3, the DNA is TGTGCCAGCAGCTTATTGGGGAGCAATCAGCCCCAGCATTTT.

In DNA form, the CDR3 reads TGTGCCAGCAGCGTGGCAGGGATTAGGAGCTATGGCTACACCTTC. It translates to CASSVAGIRSYGYTF. The chain joins TRBV9 to TRBJ1-2, with D possibly TRBD1 on 5 matching bases. V was cut by 2 bases and J by 4 bases, with 15 bases left in between. Germline CDR1 and CDR2: SGDLS and YYNGEE. The CDR3 covers 15 residues.

The chain recombines TRBV28 with TRBJ2-7; TRBD2 might be the D (6 bases). Trimming removed 2 bases from V and 0 bases from J, with 11 bases in between. The length of the CDR3 is 15 residues. Germline V gives CDR1 MDHEN, CDR2 SYDVKM. The CDR3 is CASSLVGGSSYEQYF. For the CDR3, the DNA is TGTGCCAGCAGTTTAGTTGGGGGGAGCTCCTACGAGCAGTACTTC. The whole variable domain, remainder taken from reference TRBV28 and TRBJ2-7, is DVKVTQSSRYLVKRTGEKVFLECVQDMDHENMFWYRQDPGLGLRLIYFSYDVKMKEKGDIPEGYSVSREKKERFSLILESASTNQTSMYLCASSLVGGSSYEQYFGPGTRLTVT.

This sequence joins TRBV9 and TRBJ1-1; D uncertain. Germline V CDR1 and CDR2: SGDLS, YYNGEE. This CDR3 spans 15 amino acids. The V gene lost 3 bases and the J gene lost 0 bases, with 12 bases spanning the gap. CDR3 DNA: TGTGCCAGCAGCGAGCTCGGCACCATGAACACTGAAGCTTTCTTT. This translates into CASSELGTMNTEAFF.

This clone was seen only a few times. This chain joins TRBV4-1 and TRBJ2-3, with TRBD2 identical over 7 bases. V shed 4 bases and J 4 bases; nucleotides not matched to a gene: 5. The CDR3 is 14 residues long. The germline CDR1 and CDR2 sequences are MGHRA and YSYEKL. The CDR3 protein is CASSPTSIPDTQYF. CDR3 nucleotide sequence: TGCGCCAGCAGCCCGACTAGCATCCCAGATACGCAGTATTTT.

The rearrangement links TRBV4-1 to TRBJ2-7; 7 bases are shared with TRBD1. With V trimmed by 1 base and J by 5 bases, 2 bases remained unmatched. The CDR3 has 13 amino acids. Looked up from germline, CDR1 is MGHRA and CDR2 is YSYEKL. The CDR3, as DNA: TGCGCCAGCAGCCAAGGTGACAGGGACGAGCAGTACTTC. It encodes CASSQGDRDEQYF.

The gene calls are TRBV28 and TRBJ2-5; 9 positions agree with TRBD1. The CDR3 loop spans 13 amino acids. The junction had 3 bases not matched to a gene; V was cut back by 6 bases and J by 4 bases. CDR1 and CDR2 (germline): MDHEN, SYDVKM. Here the CDR3 reads CASRTGGRETQYF. The CDR3 DNA reads TGTGCCAGCAGAACAGGGGGCCGAGAGACCCAGTACTTC. Looking up the rest from reference TRBV28 and TRBJ2-5 gives the full variable domain: DVKVTQSSRYLVKRTGEKVFLECVQDMDHENMFWYRQDPGLGLRLIYFSYDVKMKEKGDIPEGYSVSREKKERFSLILESASTNQTSMYLCASRTGGRETQYFGPGTRLLVL.

The gene calls are TRBV30 and TRBJ1-1; 8 bases fit TRBD1. With 3 bases clipped from V and 4 bases from J, the junction kept 10 bases outside the gene matches. The germline V gene has CDR1 GTSNPN and CDR2 SVGIG (reference sequence). The CDR3 extends over 15 amino acids. The DNA of the CDR3 is TGTGCCTGGAGCCCCCGGACAGGGTGGGGCACTGAAGCTTTCTTT. Its translation is CAWSPRTGWGTEAFF.

This clone was seen only a few times. The rearrangement joins TRBV7-2 to TRBJ2-6, with unresolved D. The CDR3 covers 15 residues. The germline V gene has CDR1 SGHTA and CDR2 FQGNSA. The V gene lost 5 bases and the J gene lost 0 bases, with 8 bases spanning the gap. The CDR3: CASSIDTSGANVLTF. CDR3 bases: TGTGCCAGCAGCATCGACACCTCTGGGGCCAACGTCCTGACTTTC.

The chain carries TRBV30 and TRBJ2-7; 8 bases map to TRBD2. Per germline, CDR1 GTSNPN and CDR2 SVGIG (reference sequence). The CDR3 consists of 15 residues. Trimming cost V 3 bases and J 0 bases; bases outside gene matches: 7. DNA of the CDR3: TGTGCCTGGAGGGCCACTAGCGGACCCTCCTACGAGCAGTACTTC. Translation: CAWRATSGPSYEQYF. The full variable domain, completed using reference TRBV30 and TRBJ2-7, is SQTIHQWPATLVQPVGSPLSLECTVEGTSNPNLYWYRQAAGRGLQLLFYSVGIGQISSEVPQNLSASRPQDRQFILSSKKLLLSDSGFYLCAWRATSGPSYEQYFGPGTRLTVT.

The chain links TRBV7-8 to TRBJ1-6, with D hard to call. The V gene's germline CDR1 is SGHVS and CDR2 FQNEAQ. V was pared by 1 base and J by 7 bases, with 14 bases between. The CDR3 is 16 amino acids. The CDR3: CASSLVGRLQNSPLHF. The CDR3 DNA follows: TGTGCCAGCAGCTTAGTAGGCAGGCTTCAGAATTCACCCCTCCACTTT.

The chain joins TRBV14 to TRBJ2-3, with 8 bases lining up with TRBD1. V trimming: 5 bases; J trimming: 4 bases; junction bases outside the gene matches: 8. The CDR3 has 15 residues. Germline assignment: CDR1 SGHDN and CDR2 FVKESK. As DNA, the CDR3 is TGTGCCAGCAGCTACGGACAGGGCTTTGCAGATACGCAGTATTTT. Protein product: CASSYGQGFADTQYF.

As concerns this clone: One end of the junction is discordant with germline, which a read error may explain. Additional DNA sequences in this sample encode the identical CDR3. J is TRBJ1-2 and V is TRBV5-1, with D unresolved. Germline V gene lookup returns CDR1 SGHRS and CDR2 YFSETQ. This CDR3 region has 13 residues. Here the CDR3 reads CASSLDSDYGYTF. The CDR3 coding sequence is TGCGCCAGCAGCTTGGATTCGGACTACGGCTACACCTTC.

V is TRBV10-3 and J is TRBJ2-7; D might be TRBD2 (6 bases). Trimming left V 6 bases short and J 2 bases short, with 11 bases between. Germline lookup yields CDR1 ENHRY and CDR2 SYGVKD. The CDR3 contains 13 residues. The chain's CDR3 is CAIRSGEAYEQYF. CDR3 coding DNA: TGTGCCATCAGGTCGGGGGAAGCCTACGAGCAGTACTTC.

This clone was recorded a few times. The CDR3 region is CASRSTSGGAQGDTQYF. The CDR3 DNA sequence: TGTGCCAGCAGATCTACTAGCGGGGGCGCCCAGGGAGATACGCAGTATTTT. This rearrangement joins TRBV5-4 to TRBJ2-3, with TRBD2 matching 11 bases. The CDR3 consists of 17 residues. The V gene's germline CDR1 is SGHNT and CDR2 YYREEE (reference sequence). Trimming took 5 bases from V and 5 from J; bases not matched to a gene: 13. Full variable domain (remainder filled in from reference TRBV5-4 and TRBJ2-3): ETGVTQSPTHLIKTRGQQVTLRCSSQSGHNTVSWYQQALGQGPQFIFQYYREEENGRGNFPPRFSGLQFPNYSSELNVNALELDDSALYLCASRSTSGGAQGDTQYFGPGTRLTVL.

This clone was observed a few times. V is TRBV29-1 and J is TRBJ2-7; 9 bases are shared with TRBD1. With 6 bases clipped from V and 7 bases from J, the junction kept 10 bases outside the gene matches. This CDR3 has 13 residues. Germline-derived CDR1 and CDR2 are SQVTM and ANQGSEA. CDR3 amino acids: CSVTNRGHWEQYF. CDR3 sequence (DNA): TGCAGCGTCACAAACAGGGGGCACTGGGAGCAGTACTTC.

The chain joins TRBV27 to TRBJ1-1; maybe TRBD1 (6 bases). The CDR3 length is 15 residues. V lost 3 bases to trimming and J lost 3 bases, with 14 bases between them. Germline CDR1 MNHEY, CDR2 SMNVEV (reference sequence). CDR3 sequence reads: CASSFGGARYTEAFF. In DNA, the CDR3 is TGTGCCAGCAGTTTCGGGGGGGCTAGGTACACTGAAGCTTTCTTT.

The CDR3 reads CASSLVTSGHDEQFF. For the CDR3, the DNA is TGCGCCAGCAGCTTGGTCACTAGCGGGCACGATGAGCAGTTCTTC. The rearrangement uses TRBV5-1 and TRBJ2-1, with TRBD2 matching 9 bases. This CDR3 has 15 residues. Unmatched junction bases numbered 6, after V lost 0 bases and J lost 8 bases. CDR1 and CDR2 from the germline V gene are SGHRS and YFSETQ.

This clone occurred a few times. The chain recombines TRBV18 with TRBJ2-7; 9 bases map to TRBD1. The CDR3 contains 13 residues. The germline V gene encodes CDR1 KGHSH and CDR2 LQKENI. The junction had 0 bases not matched to a gene; V was cut back by 3 bases and J by 3 bases. The CDR3 DNA sequence: TGTGCCAGCTCACCGACAGGGGGCTACGAGCAGTACTTC. It specifies CASSPTGGYEQYF.

The rearrangement uses TRBV28 and TRBJ2-7; the match to TRBD1 covers 9 bases. The CDR3 has 15 amino acids. Germline V gene data show CDR1 as MDHEN and CDR2 as SYDVKM. V dropped 8 bases and J dropped 0; count of bases not matched to a gene: 8. The CDR3 region has the DNA TGTGCCAGCTCAAAGCAGGGACAGGGCTCCTACGAGCAGTACTTC. Translated, it gives CASSKQGQGSYEQYF.

The chain employs TRBV12-5 and TRBJ1-2; D not resolved. CDR3 length: 12 residues. Per germline, CDR1 LGHNT and CDR2 FRNRAP. The V gene lost 3 bases and the J gene lost 7 bases, with 9 bases spanning the gap. The CDR3 spells CASGFAGGGYTF. DNA of the CDR3: TGTGCTAGTGGTTTCGCGGGTGGTGGCTACACCTTC.

The rearrangement uses TRBV7-2 and TRBJ2-3; D might be TRBD2 (6 bases). Germline lookup yields CDR1 SGHTA and CDR2 FQGNSA. The V end was cut by 5 bases, the J end by 0 bases, with 12 bases between. The CDR3 sequence is 15 residues long. The CDR3 region is CASSPAGTSTDTQYF. Here the CDR3 DNA reads TGTGCCAGCAGCCCAGCGGGTACTAGCACAGATACGCAGTATTTT.

This clone has just a few counts. The chain recombines TRBV6-6 with TRBJ1-2; 7 positions agree with TRBD1. The CDR3 is 15 residues long. CDR1 is MNHNY and CDR2 is SVGAGI in the germline V gene (reference sequence). The V and J ends lost 2 bases and 0 bases, in that order; junction bases with no gene match: 3. The CDR3 bases are TGTGCCAGCAGTTACGGGGACAGAGCTAACTATGGCTACACCTTC. It specifies CASSYGDRANYGYTF.

This rearrangement joins TRBV9 to TRBJ1-6; D is undetermined. The germline V and J ends were trimmed by 0 bases and 2 bases, with 6 bases remaining between them. Germline CDR1 SGDLS, CDR2 YYNGEE. The CDR3 has 15 amino acids. The CDR3 coding sequence is TGTGCCAGCAGCGTAGACAATCCCTATAATTCACCCCTCCACTTT. Its translation: CASSVDNPYNSPLHF.

The sample holds a few counts of this clone. J is TRBJ1-3 and V is TRBV9; TRBD1 is a possible D gene (6 bases). Trimming pared 2 bases from V and 8 bases from J, leaving 11 bases between. The CDR3 extends over 13 amino acids. Germline-derived CDR1 and CDR2 are SGDLS and YYNGEE. CDR3 nucleotide sequence: TGTGCCAGCAGCGTCCCAGGGGCGGACACCATATATTTT. Protein sequence: CASSVPGADTIYF.

The sample holds a few counts of this clone. The chain employs TRBV4-3 and TRBJ1-2; weak D call: TRBD1 (5 bases). This CDR3 region has 14 residues. Trimming took off 3 bases at V and 2 bases at J, with 10 bases between the two ends. In germline, CDR1 is LGHNA, CDR2 YSLEER. The CDR3 is CASSHGTLNYGYTF. The CDR3 nucleotides are TGCGCCAGCAGCCATGGGACGCTGAACTATGGCTACACCTTC.

There are a few counts of this clone. The chain recombines TRBV6-5 with TRBJ2-2, with D possibly being TRBD2 (6 bases). Germline CDR1 MNHEY, CDR2 SVGAGI. The CDR3 runs to 13 residues. CDR3 bases: TGTGCTACGGGGCGGGGCAACACCGGGGAGCTGTTTTTT. Translated: CATGRGNTGELFF.

This clone has only a few counts. CDR3 protein: CSAGTSGGIFNEQFF. As DNA, the CDR3 is TGCAGCGCCGGGACTAGCGGGGGCATATTCAATGAGCAGTTCTTC. The chain combines TRBV29-1 with TRBJ2-1, with 14 bases identical to TRBD2. The CDR3 has 15 residues. The V and J ends lost 7 bases and 6 bases, in that order; junction bases with no gene match: 8. CDR1 and CDR2 (germline): SQVTM, ANQGSEA.